This TCR beta chain was sequenced during a study of CD8+ T cells in alopecia areata. Study results and limitations: Sequences from scalp samples also cover resident alphabeta T cells of normal skin. Alopecia totalis/universalis scalp especially showed more expanded CD8+ clones than normal scalp.

A note on this clone: Its specificity is unknown.

Specimens obtained from alopecia areata patients comprised lesional scalp punch biopsies and peripheral blood. Cell sorting was applied to PBMCs, and CD4+ and CD8+ T cells were collected. Sequencing relied on a cDNA template that was reverse transcribed from extracted RNA. The data were produced by immunoSEQ multiplex PCR, yet TCRdb's version contains in-frame clones alone and is incomplete. The table shows about 30,000 clones, with more than 55% occurring only once. The CDR3 contains 17 residues. V dropped 4 bases and J dropped 15 bases, with 31 bases sitting between them. CDR1 is MNHNS and CDR2 is SASEGT in the germline V gene.

The specimen sequenced was NKG2D-high CD8+ T cells sorted from blood. V is TRBV6-1 and J is TRBJ2-1, with D maybe TRBD2 (5 bases). The clonotype comes from a human donor with alopecia areata. The CDR3 DNA follows: TGTGCCAGCAGTGTAAACGGGCCCGGACTGGGCTTAAGTTTAGGGTTCTTC. This codes for CASSVNGPGLGLSLGFF.